These 5 T cell receptor beta chains were all obtained from the same sample, sequenced in a study of CD8+ T cells in alopecia areata. Extracted RNA was reverse transcribed, and the resulting cDNA served as sequencing template. Libraries were prepared by immunoSEQ multiplex PCR; TCRdb keeps only in-frame clonotypes and omits some of them. Singletons are absent from the sample, which has about 18,000 clones. Pooled cells of cutaneous lymph node origin were sorted on CD4, CD8alpha, NKG2D, NKG2ACE and other markers. Sequencing input: CD8+ T cells sorted from a lymph node. These receptors all come from a C3H/HeJ mouse with alopecia areata. The MHC haplotype recorded for the strain is H2-k.

Concerning this clone itself: Gene and germline names: mouse. The read ends 4 residues shy of where the CDR3 ends; the end is completed using the germline J gene. This sequence joins TRBV13-3 and TRBJ1-4; possibly TRBD1 for D (6 bases). Per the germline V gene, CDR1 is NNHDY and CDR2 is SYVADS. This CDR3 has 12 amino acids. Trimming stripped 7 bases from V and 4 bases from J, with 8 bases between. This chain's CDR3 is CASRDINERLFF. The CDR3 bases that were read are TGTGCCAGCCGGGACATCAACGAA.

This clone showed up just a few times. The germline and genes are mouse ones. CDR3 DNA, as far as it was read: TGTGCCAGCAGTGATGGCAGGGGCTCC. The encoded protein is CASSDGRGS. The entire CDR3 protein is CASSDGRGSDYTF. This sequence joins TRBV13-3 and TRBJ1-2; TRBD1 might be the D (6 bases). The sequenced fragment ends 4 residues before the CDR3 boundary, so the rest is inferred from the germline J gene. The CDR3 is 13 residues long. Trimming removed 0 bases at V and 4 bases at J, with 7 bases between. Germline assignment: CDR1 NNHDY and CDR2 SYVADS.

Ten or more counts support this clone. Any gene name here is a mouse gene name. The sequenced fragment ends 4 residues before the CDR3 boundary, so the rest is inferred from the germline J gene. The rearrangement links TRBV17 to TRBJ2-7; D remains ambiguous. The CDR3 spans 12 residues. CDR1 is MNHDT and CDR2 is YYDKIL in the germline V gene. CDR3 DNA (partial): TGTGCTAGCAGTAGAGTTGGGTAT. Its translation is CASSRVGY. The whole CDR3 region reads CASSRVGYEQYF. Full variable domain (rest looked up from reference TRBV17 and TRBJ2-7): DTTVKQNPRYKLARVGKPVNLICSQTMNHDTMYWYQKKPNQAPKLLLFYYDKILNREADTFEKFQSSRPNNSFCSLYIGSAGLEYSAMYLCASSRVGYEQYFGPGTRLTVL.

This clone has ten or more counts. Genes here carry mouse names. The CDR3 end falls 4 residues outside the read, so it is completed with the germline J gene. V gene TRBV1 combines with J gene TRBJ2-3; the D is unclear. V lost 0 bases to trimming and J lost 0 bases, with 7 bases between them. The CDR3 extends over 15 amino acids. Per the germline V gene, CDR1 is NSQYPW and CDR2 is LRSPGD (reference sequence). Incomplete CDR3 DNA: TGCACCTGCAGTGCAGAGACACCTAGTGCAGAA. Translating gives CTCSAETPSAE. The full-length CDR3 reads as CTCSAETPSAETLYF.

Of note for this clone: At residue 12, the TCRdb amino acid sequence and the translated nucleotide sequence differ, so the protein here is the DNA translation. The gene names given are mouse names. The DNA read from the CDR3 is TGTGCCAGCAGTATAAGTGGGACACCTGGAAATACG. This codes for CASSISGTPGNT. The entire CDR3 reads CASSISGTPGNTLYF. The chain uses TRBV19 and TRBJ1-3, with D perhaps matching TRBD1 (6 bases). The read stops 3 residues short of the end of the CDR3; the missing end is completed from the germline J gene. The CDR3 consists of 15 residues. V dropped 1 base and J dropped 2 bases, with 10 bases sitting between them. Looked up from germline, CDR1 is FNHDT and CDR2 is SITEND (reference sequence).